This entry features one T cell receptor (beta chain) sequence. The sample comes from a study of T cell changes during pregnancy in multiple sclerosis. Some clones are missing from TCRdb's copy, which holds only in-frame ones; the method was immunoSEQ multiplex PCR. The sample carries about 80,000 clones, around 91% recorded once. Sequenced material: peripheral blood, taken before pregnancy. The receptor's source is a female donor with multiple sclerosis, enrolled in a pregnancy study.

The CDR3 DNA reads TGCGCCAGCAGCCAATCGGCGGGGGGCAGGGGTGAAAAACTGTTTTTT. This encodes CASSQSAGGRGEKLFF. The chain employs TRBV5-1 and TRBJ1-4; TRBD1 might be the D (6 bases). The length of the CDR3 is 16 residues. V lost 4 bases and J 7 bases, leaving 20 bases between the germline ends. Per the germline V gene, CDR1 is SGHRS and CDR2 is YFSETQ.